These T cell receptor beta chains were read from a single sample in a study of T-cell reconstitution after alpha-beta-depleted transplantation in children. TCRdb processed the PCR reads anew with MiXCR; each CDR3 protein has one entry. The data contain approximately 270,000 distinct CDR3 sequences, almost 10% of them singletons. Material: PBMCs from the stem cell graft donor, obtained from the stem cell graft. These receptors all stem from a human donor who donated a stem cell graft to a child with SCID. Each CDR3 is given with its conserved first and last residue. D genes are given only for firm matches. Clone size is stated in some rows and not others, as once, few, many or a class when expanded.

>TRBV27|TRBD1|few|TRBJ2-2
CASSFHTPYRGTGELFF
TGTGCCAGCAGTTTCCACACCCCCTACAGGGGGACCGGGGAGCTGTTTTTT
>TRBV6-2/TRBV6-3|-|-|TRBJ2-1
CASTPPSPTEQFF
TGTGCCAGCACCCCCCCTAGTCCCACTGAGCAGTTCTTC
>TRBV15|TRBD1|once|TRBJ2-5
CATSIDRAAETQYF
TGTGCCACCAGCATCGACAGGGCGGCGGAGACCCAGTACTTC
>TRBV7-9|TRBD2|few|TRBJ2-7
CASSPWGSGGAYEQYF
TGTGCCAGCAGCCCCTGGGGTAGCGGGGGAGCCTACGAGCAGTACTTC
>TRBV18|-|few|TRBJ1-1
CASSPLQSPNTEAFF
TGTGCCAGCTCACCATTACAGAGCCCGAACACTGAAGCTTTCTTT
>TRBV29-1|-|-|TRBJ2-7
CSVSNSDEQYF
TGCAGCGTGTCAAATTCGGACGAGCAGTACTTC
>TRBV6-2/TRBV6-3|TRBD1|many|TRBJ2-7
CASSVQGTSYEQYF
TGTGCCAGCAGTGTACAGGGGACATCCTACGAGCAGTACTTC
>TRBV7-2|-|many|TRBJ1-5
CASSLGKGNQPQHF
TGTGCCAGCAGCTTAGGGAAAGGCAATCAGCCCCAGCATTTT
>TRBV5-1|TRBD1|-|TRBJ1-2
CASSFGQASWSYGYTF
TGCGCCAGCAGCTTCGGACAGGCCTCTTGGAGCTATGGCTACACCTTC
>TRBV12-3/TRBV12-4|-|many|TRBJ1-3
CASSPFGDTIYF
TGTGCCAGCAGCCCATTTGGGGACACCATATATTTT
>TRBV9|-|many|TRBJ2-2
CASSVEHGTGELFF
TGTGCCAGCAGCGTTGAACACGGCACCGGGGAGCTGTTTTTT
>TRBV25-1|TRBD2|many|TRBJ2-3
CASPTRPGLALGIVTTDTQYF
TGTGCCAGCCCTACGCGACCGGGACTAGCGCTCGGGATAGTTACCACAGATACGCAGTATTTT
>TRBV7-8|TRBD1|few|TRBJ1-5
CASSPRQGSYQPQHF
TGTGCCAGCAGCCCCCGACAGGGGTCGTATCAGCCCCAGCATTTT
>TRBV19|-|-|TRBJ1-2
CASSNPGVVYGYTF
TGTGCCAGTAGTAATCCAGGGGTAGTTTACGGCTACACCTTC
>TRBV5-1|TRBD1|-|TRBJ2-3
CASSLETGLFTDTQYF
TGCGCCAGCAGCTTGGAGACAGGGCTTTTCACAGATACGCAGTATTTT
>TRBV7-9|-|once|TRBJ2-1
CASTRGGTDEQFF
TGTGCCAGCACCAGGGGGGGGACCGATGAGCAGTTCTTC
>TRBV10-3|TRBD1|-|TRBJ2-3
CAISVRTGRDTQYF
TGTGCCATCAGTGTTCGGACAGGGAGAGATACGCAGTATTTT
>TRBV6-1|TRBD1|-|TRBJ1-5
CASRDGTASNQPQHF
TGTGCCAGCAGAGATGGGACAGCTAGCAATCAGCCCCAGCATTTT
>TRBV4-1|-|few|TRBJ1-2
CASSQPWGEGYGYTF
TGCGCCAGCAGCCAACCTTGGGGGGAAGGATATGGCTACACCTTC
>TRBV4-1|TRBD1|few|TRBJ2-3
CASSHPDREPDTQYF
TGCGCCAGCAGCCACCCGGACAGGGAACCAGATACGCAGTATTTT
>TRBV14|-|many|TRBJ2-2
CASRPTGQYTGELFF
TGTGCCAGCAGACCGACCGGACAGTACACCGGGGAGCTGTTTTTT
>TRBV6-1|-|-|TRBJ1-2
CASSEVVSGYTF
TGTGCCAGCAGTGAAGTGGTCTCAGGCTACACCTTC
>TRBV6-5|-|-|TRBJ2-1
CASSLLAANEQFF
TGTGCCAGCAGTCTACTAGCTGCTAATGAGCAGTTCTTC